This passage covers 25 T cell receptor beta chains from one sample sequenced in a study of vaccination and CD4 T cells after COVID-19. An Oncomine TCR Beta short-read assay was used to sequence the DNA from cultured CD4+ T cells. In TCRdb, the PCR reads were re-called with MiXCR into one record per CDR3 protein. Of approximately 12,000 distinct CDR3 sequences listed, approximately 53% were seen once; the top ten hold about 30%. Their recognized antigens are unknown. Documented treatment: approximately 9-day PBMC culture with coronavirus spike peptide pools or control peptides (ViraFEST assay). The sequencing input was CD4+ T cells from blood, cultured in vitro. All receptors come from a human donor who had recovered from COVID-19.

This clonotype was seen a handful of times. J is TRBJ2-7 and V is TRBV27; 8 bases are shared with TRBD1. Germline CDR1 MNHEY, CDR2 SMNVEV (reference sequence). Unmatched junction bases numbered 10, after V lost 5 bases and J lost 4 bases. The CDR3 sequence is 15 residues long. The chain's CDR3 is CASSPLRQGRYEQYF. The CDR3 nucleotides are TGTGCCAGCAGTCCCTTAAGACAGGGGAGATACGAGCAGTACTTC.

As regards this clonotype: A junction boundary mismatches the germline segment, possibly from a read error. The chain uses TRBV11-2 and TRBJ1-2, with D unclear. The germline V gene encodes CDR1 SGHAT and CDR2 FQNNGV. The CDR3 sequence is 13 residues long. The CDR3 loop reads CASSQVASYDYTF. As DNA, the CDR3 is TGTGCCAGCAGCCAGGTAGCCAGCTATGACTACACCTTC.

This clonotype was found once. V gene TRBV11-3 combines with J gene TRBJ2-2, with a possible D match to TRBD1 (7 bases). Germline V gene data show CDR1 as SGHNT and CDR2 as YENEEA. CDR3 size: 16 residues. V was pared by 5 bases and J by 1 base, with 14 bases between. CDR3 DNA sequence: TGTGCCAGCAGCCCCCCAGGGGGGTTGAACACCGGGGAGCTGTTTTTT. Its protein is CASSPPGGLNTGELFF.

This chain connects TRBV19 to TRBJ1-1; D is undetermined. The CDR3 is made up of 13 amino acids. Trimming removed 5 bases at V and 0 bases at J, with 7 bases between. Germline CDR1 LNHDA, CDR2 SQIVND (reference sequence). CDR3 bases: TGTGCCAGTAGTCCTTACATGAACACTGAAGCTTTCTTT. Protein sequence: CASSPYMNTEAFF.

The rearrangement uses TRBV19 and TRBJ1-2, with D maybe TRBD1 (6 bases). Trimming stripped 8 bases from V and 8 bases from J, with 18 bases between. Germline assignment: CDR1 LNHDA and CDR2 SQIVND (reference sequence). This CDR3 is built from 13 residues. The CDR3 DNA reads TGTGCCAGTCAACGAGGGCAGGGGATAGGCTACACCTTC. Amino acids: CASQRGQGIGYTF.

DNA of the CDR3: TGTGCCAGCCTACGGACTAGCGGGGTCGAGACCCAGTACTTC. The encoded protein is CASLRTSGVETQYF. The rearrangement joins TRBV12-3 or TRBV12-4 to TRBJ2-5; 12 nucleotides agree with TRBD2. The CDR3 spans 14 residues. The trim removed 8 bases at V and 5 bases at J, leaving 6 bases unmatched.

This clonotype has just a few counts. The rearrangement joins TRBV24-1 to TRBJ2-2; no definite D call. The V and J ends lost 5 bases and 4 bases respectively, with 7 bases between them. CDR3 size: 13 residues. Germline CDR1 KGHDR, CDR2 SFDVKD. DNA for the CDR3: TGTGCCACCAGTGGGTGGGGCACCGGGGAGCTGTTTTTT. Encoded protein: CATSGWGTGELFF.

The genes are TRBV7-2 and TRBJ2-7; D might be TRBD1 (6 bases). There are 14 residues in the CDR3. Trimming removed 4 bases from V and 0 bases from J, with 10 bases in between. In germline, CDR1 is SGHTA, CDR2 FQGNSA. The CDR3 spells CASSSRTASYEQYF. The CDR3 coding sequence is TGTGCCAGCAGCTCCAGGACAGCCTCCTACGAGCAGTACTTC.

The gene calls are TRBV24-1 and TRBJ2-3; no definite D call. V lost 3 bases and J 10 bases, leaving 13 bases between the germline ends. The CDR3 contains 13 residues. Per the germline V gene, CDR1 is KGHDR and CDR2 is SFDVKD. The CDR3: CATSDGTWVAQYF. Here the CDR3 DNA reads TGTGCCACCAGTGATGGAACCTGGGTGGCGCAGTATTTT.

The J gene is TRBJ1-6, the V gene TRBV11-3, with a tentative D call TRBD1 (5 bases). The CDR3 spans 13 residues. Trimming removed 4 bases at V and 6 bases at J, with 7 bases between. Germline CDR1 reads SGHNT; CDR2 reads YENEEA. The CDR3 DNA follows: TGTGCCAGCAGCTATGGGGGTAATTCACCCCTCCACTTT. Its protein is CASSYGGNSPLHF.

V usage is TRBV6-1 and J usage is TRBJ2-3, with D maybe TRBD2 (6 bases). Germline V gene data show CDR1 as MNHNS and CDR2 as SASEGT. Trimming removed 7 bases at V and 2 bases at J, with 19 bases between. The CDR3 is made up of 16 amino acids. CDR3 sequence (DNA): TGTGCCAGCATGAGGAGGGGCGGGCTGGACACAGATACGCAGTATTTT. This sequence encodes CASMRRGGLDTDTQYF.

By frequency in the sample, this clonotype is medium-sized (0.01 to 0.1%). The rearrangement joins TRBV7-2 to TRBJ1-6, with 9 bases fitting TRBD1. Unmatched junction bases numbered 5, after V lost 4 bases and J lost 10 bases. The germline CDR1 and CDR2 sequences are SGHTA and FQGNSA. The CDR3 contains 14 residues. CDR3 amino acids: CASSSGTGISPLHF. The CDR3 DNA follows: TGTGCCAGCAGCTCCGGGACAGGGATATCACCCCTCCACTTT.

This clonotype has just a few counts. This chain joins TRBV6-5 and TRBJ2-1; 11 bases line up with TRBD1. The CDR3 loop spans 14 amino acids. Per the germline V gene, CDR1 is MNHEY and CDR2 is SVGAGI. The ends lost 2 bases at V and 8 bases at J; junction bases unmatched: 2. CDR3 protein: CASSYRDRGYEQFF. The DNA for the CDR3 is TGTGCCAGCAGTTACCGGGACAGGGGGTATGAGCAGTTCTTC.

V usage is TRBV11-2 and J usage is TRBJ1-1, with 9 bases matching TRBD1. V lost 5 bases to trimming and J lost 4 bases; unmatched junction nucleotides: 8. The CDR3 is 15 residues long. CDR1 and CDR2 (germline): SGHAT, FQNNGV. DNA for the CDR3: TGTGCCAGCAGCCCGGGACAGGGATGGGGCACTGAAGCTTTCTTT. Residues: CASSPGQGWGTEAFF.

As regards this clonotype: A read error may account for a junction end that differs from germline. The rearrangement uses TRBV30 and TRBJ1-2, with D tentatively TRBD1 (5 bases). This CDR3 is 12 amino acids long. The germline V gene has CDR1 GTSNPN and CDR2 SVGIG (reference sequence). The CDR3 bases are TGTGCCTGGAGTGTAGGGGTCGGTGGCTACATCTTC. Translating gives CAWSVGVGGYIF.

This clonotype was picked up a small number of times. The chain is built from TRBV27 and TRBJ1-5, with D tentatively TRBD1 (5 bases). The CDR3 has 14 residues. Germline lookup yields CDR1 MNHEY and CDR2 SMNVEV (reference sequence). The V end was cut by 7 bases, the J end by 0 bases, with 10 bases between. The CDR3 DNA reads TGTGCCAGCAACATACAGGCTAGCAATCAGCCCCAGCATTTT. It specifies CASNIQASNQPQHF.

A few counts support this clonotype. The chain combines TRBV28 with TRBJ2-3, with D perhaps matching TRBD1 (7 bases). V was pared by 6 bases and J by 6 bases, with 19 bases between. The CDR3 is made up of 15 amino acids. Germline values: CDR1 MDHEN, CDR2 SYDVKM. The CDR3 bases are TGTGCCAGCAGCCCCTCCCTGACAGGGAGGGATACGCAGTATTTT. It specifies CASSPSLTGRDTQYF.

The chain recombines TRBV20-1 with TRBJ2-5; 10 nucleotides match TRBD2. This CDR3 comprises 15 residues. Germline V CDR1 and CDR2: DFQATT, SNEGSKA (reference sequence). J was trimmed by 3 bases and V by 5 bases; bases with no gene match: 9. CDR3 sequence (DNA): TGCAGTGCTCACGGGGCTAGCGGGAGTGAAGAGACCCAGTACTTC. As protein: CSAHGASGSEETQYF.

The rearrangement uses TRBV6-1 and TRBJ2-3; TRBD2 agrees at 12 bases. The germline V gene encodes CDR1 MNHNS and CDR2 SASEGT. With V trimmed by 7 bases and J by 0 bases, 8 bases remained unmatched. The CDR3 runs 17 residues. CDR3 sequence reads: CASTPTSGGPSTDTQYF. The CDR3 DNA is TGTGCCAGCACCCCGACTAGCGGGGGTCCTAGCACAGATACGCAGTATTTT.

V is TRBV20-1 and J is TRBJ2-2, with a possible D match to TRBD1 (6 bases). CDR1 and CDR2 from the germline V gene are DFQATT and SNEGSKA (reference sequence). V was clipped by 3 bases and J by 2 bases, with 10 bases between them. This CDR3 contains 14 residues. The CDR3: CSASKGGNTGELFF. CDR3 in DNA: TGCAGTGCTAGTAAAGGGGGAAACACCGGGGAGCTGTTTTTT.

The rearrangement uses TRBV6-2 or TRBV6-3 and TRBJ1-1, with 8 bases lining up with TRBD1. The CDR3 is made up of 14 amino acids. Germline trimming cut 5 bases from V and 4 bases from J; bases unmatched to any gene: 6. Germline values: CDR1 MNHEY, CDR2 SVGEGT. The chain's CDR3 is CASSTTGVGTEAFF. The DNA for the CDR3 is TGTGCCAGCAGTACGACAGGGGTGGGCACTGAAGCTTTCTTT.

This clonotype turned up a few times. The chain has TRBV29-1 and TRBJ2-5; 8 bases align to TRBD1. V shed 6 bases and J 3 bases; nucleotides not matched to a gene: 0. Germline CDR1 and CDR2: SQVTM and ANQGSEA. The CDR3 sequence is 11 residues long. The chain's CDR3 is CSVTGEETQYF. CDR3 DNA sequence: TGCAGCGTGACAGGGGAAGAGACCCAGTACTTC.

This clonotype was detected only once. The V gene is TRBV4-1, the J gene TRBJ2-7; TRBD1 agrees at 11 bases. The germline V gene has CDR1 MGHRA and CDR2 YSYEKL. The CDR3 consists of 15 residues. The trim removed 3 bases at V and 9 bases at J, leaving 10 bases unmatched. The CDR3: CASSHVLDRGQGQYF. In nucleotides, the CDR3 is TGCGCCAGCAGCCACGTCCTGGACAGGGGGCAGGGGCAGTACTTC.

This clonotype came up a few times. The chain links TRBV6-5 to TRBJ2-3, with 8 bases aligning to TRBD2. There are 15 residues in the CDR3. The junction had 2 bases not matched to a gene; V was cut back by 3 bases and J by 0 bases. Germline V gene sequence: CDR1 MNHEY, CDR2 SVGAGI. CDR3 in amino acids: CASSYAGGSTDTQYF. CDR3 sequence (DNA): TGTGCCAGCAGTTATGCGGGGGGCAGCACAGATACGCAGTATTTT.

The V call is TRBV4-1, the J call TRBJ1-5, with 7 nucleotides matching TRBD1. The J segment lost 10 bases and the V segment lost 4 bases, leaving 7 bases of the junction unmatched. The CDR3 is 13 amino acids. Germline V gene lookup returns CDR1 MGHRA and CDR2 YSYEKL. The CDR3 nucleotides read TGCGCCAGCAGCCCCGACAGGGAGGAACCCCAGCATTTT. It codes for CASSPDREEPQHF.